The clone carrying this TCR beta chain was recorded many times. This record comes from a study of T cells in Graves' hyperthyroidism and ophthalmopathy. Study at large: Specimen type is peripheral blood, collected at initial diagnosis prior to any treatment.

Criteria for exclusion of patients were uncontrolled infection, other autoimmune disease, pregnancy or lactation. The TCR beta CDR3 regions underwent amplification using RNA transcripts as the source. TCR CDR3 regions were first amplified by RT-PCR with HTBI primers. TCRdb used MiXCR to reprocess the multiplex PCR reads, holding one entry per CDR3 protein. This table holds 400,000 or so distinct CDR3 sequences, 14% found once. Germline V gene data show CDR1 as SGHVS and CDR2 as FNYEAQ. V lost 2 bases to trimming and J lost 4 bases, with 10 bases between them. The CDR3 has 14 amino acids. This TCR came from a woman aged 30 to 39 with Graves' ophthalmopathy. The source material was blood. The genes are TRBV7-6 and TRBJ2-3; tentative D call: TRBD1 (6 bases). Written as DNA, the CDR3 is TGTGCCAGCAGCTTATACCAGGGGCCAGATACGCAGTATTTT. Protein product: CASSLYQGPDTQYF.